The present T cell receptor (beta chain) was sequenced within a study of blood T cell repertoires in COVID-19. Study-level background: The origin of the acute and convalescent COVID-19 samples was the United States, Italy and Spain.

Trimming took 5 bases from V and 9 from J, leaving 20 bases between them. Germline-derived CDR1 and CDR2 are SGHTA and FQGNSA. The CDR3 consists of 15 residues. Assay: immunoSEQ multiplex PCR; the TCRdb copy retains only in-frame clones and omits some. The sample consists of under 250,000 clones, 80% of them appearing once. V is TRBV7-2 and J is TRBJ1-3; a possible D gene is TRBD1 (6 bases). Specimen: peripheral blood. The TCR sequence derives from a woman in her 70s with acute or convalescent COVID-19. CDR3 loop: CASSPDSNPPGTIYF. The DNA for the CDR3 is TGTGCCAGCAGCCCGGACAGTAACCCGCCGGGCACCATATATTTT. Full variable domain (outside the CDR3, taken from reference TRBV7-2 and TRBJ1-3): GAGVSQSPSNKVTEKGKDVELRCDPISGHTALYWYRQSLGQGLEFLIYFQGNSAPDKSGLPSDRFSAERTGGSVSTLTIQRTQQEDSAVYLCASSPDSNPPGTIYFGEGSWLTVV.